A single sample is the source of the 2 T cell receptor beta chains below, sequenced in a study of OX40 agonist ivuxolimab in advanced cancers. This table comes from immunoSEQ multiplex PCR, and its TCRdb copy is limited to in-frame clones, with some not included. The table has tens of thousands of clones, about 83% seen once. The material sequenced was CD4+ or CD8+ T cells sorted from blood, taken in a trial of the OX40 agonist ivuxolimab. The receptors shown here come from an adult with an advanced solid tumor such as melanoma, head and neck, liver or kidney cancer.

This chain joins TRBV6-5 and TRBJ1-1; possible D gene TRBD1, 6 bases. The CDR3 contains 14 residues. V lost 8 bases and J 3 bases, leaving 16 bases between the germline ends. The V gene's germline CDR1 is MNHEY and CDR2 SVGAGI. CDR3: CASLITGRHTEAFF. In nucleotides, the CDR3 is TGTGCCAGCCTCATAACAGGGAGGCACACTGAAGCTTTCTTT.

The chain carries TRBV18 and TRBJ2-1; D perhaps matches TRBD1 (5 bases). The CDR3 loop spans 14 amino acids. CDR1 and CDR2 (germline): KGHSH, LQKENI. V dropped 2 bases and J dropped 5 bases, with 10 bases sitting between them. The CDR3 region is CASSPGAGHNEQFF. In DNA form, the CDR3 reads TGTGCCAGCTCACCAGGGGCTGGTCACAATGAGCAGTTCTTC.